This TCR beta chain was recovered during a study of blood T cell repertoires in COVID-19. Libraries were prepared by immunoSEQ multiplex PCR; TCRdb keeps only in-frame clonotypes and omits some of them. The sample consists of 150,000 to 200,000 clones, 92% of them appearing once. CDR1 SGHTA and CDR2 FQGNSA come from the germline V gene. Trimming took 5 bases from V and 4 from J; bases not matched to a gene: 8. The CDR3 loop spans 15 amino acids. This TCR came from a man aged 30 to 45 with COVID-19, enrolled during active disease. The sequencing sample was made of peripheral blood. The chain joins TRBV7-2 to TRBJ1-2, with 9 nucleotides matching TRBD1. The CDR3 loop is CASSEQGADVYGYTF. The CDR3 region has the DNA TGTGCCAGCAGCGAACAGGGGGCGGACGTCTATGGCTACACCTTC.